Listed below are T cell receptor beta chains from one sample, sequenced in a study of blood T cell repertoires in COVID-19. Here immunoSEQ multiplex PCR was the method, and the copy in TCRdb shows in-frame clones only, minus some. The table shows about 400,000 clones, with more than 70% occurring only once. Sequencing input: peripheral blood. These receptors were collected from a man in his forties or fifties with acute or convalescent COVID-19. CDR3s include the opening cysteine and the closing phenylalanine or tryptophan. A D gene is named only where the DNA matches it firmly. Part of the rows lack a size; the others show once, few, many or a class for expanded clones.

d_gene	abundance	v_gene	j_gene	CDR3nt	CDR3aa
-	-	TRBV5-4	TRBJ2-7	TGTGCCAGCAGCTTTGAAGGGGAGGTCTACGAGCAGTACTTC	CASSFEGEVYEQYF
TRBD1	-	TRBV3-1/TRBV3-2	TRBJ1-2	TGTGCCAGCAGCCACAGGGGGAACTATGGCTACACCTTC	CASSHRGNYGYTF
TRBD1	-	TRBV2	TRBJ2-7	TGTGCCAGCAGTGAAGGACAGGGGGCGTTCTACGAGCAGTACTTC	CASSEGQGAFYEQYF
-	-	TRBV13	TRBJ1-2	TGTGCCAGCAGCCTATCGCCGTCCGATGGCTACACCTTC	CASSLSPSDGYTF
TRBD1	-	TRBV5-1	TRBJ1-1	TGCGCCAGCAGCGGGGACAGGAGGAACACTGAAGCTTTCTTT	CASSGDRRNTEAFF
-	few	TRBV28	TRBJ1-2	TGTGCCAGCAGTTTAGTACACTCTTCTGGGGCTTATGGCTACACCTTC	CASSLVHSSGAYGYTF
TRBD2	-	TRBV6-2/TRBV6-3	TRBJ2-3	TGTGCCAGCAGTTTTTTAGCGGGGGGGCCGATAGATACGCAGTATTTT	CASSFLAGGPIDTQYF
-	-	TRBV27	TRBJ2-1	TGTGCCAGCAGTTTGGTTGAGGGTGGCTACAATGAGCAGTTCTTC	CASSLVEGGYNEQFF
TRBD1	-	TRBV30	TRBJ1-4	TGTGCCTGGAGTAGCAGGGGGCTCAAAGAAAAACTGTTTTTT	CAWSSRGLKEKLFF
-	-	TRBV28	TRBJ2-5	TGTGCCAGCAGCCAAACGACTAGGCGAGAGACCCAGTACTTC	CASSQTTRRETQYF
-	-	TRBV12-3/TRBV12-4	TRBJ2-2	TGTGCCCTTGGCTGGCAGAACACCGGGGAGCTGTTTTTT	CALGWQNTGELFF